This TCR beta chain was retrieved from a study of blood T cell repertoires in COVID-19. Across the whole study: PBMCs, B-cell-depleted T cells, or T cells were the source of the cDNA or gDNA that made up the material.

Trimming stripped 7 bases from V and 0 bases from J, with 15 bases between. The CDR3 loop spans 15 amino acids. CDR1 LNHDA and CDR2 SQIVND come from the germline V gene (reference sequence). The repertoire was sequenced with immunoSEQ multiplex PCR; TCRdb's copy has only in-frame clones and lacks some. This table has almost 400,000 clones, over 75% appearing once. Enrolled through a virtual design, the participants were between roughly 18 and 90 years of age and came from some 26 US areas. This TCR came from a woman aged 30 to 39 with acute COVID-19. V gene TRBV19 combines with J gene TRBJ1-2, with D perhaps TRBD1 (6 bases). Specimen: PBMCs or T cells enriched from blood (not recorded which). The CDR3 nucleotides read TGTGCCAGTACCACAAGGACAGTCACTAACTATGGCTACACCTTC. Protein sequence: CASTTRTVTNYGYTF. Full variable domain (rest looked up from reference TRBV19 and TRBJ1-2): DGGITQSPKYLFRKEGQNVTLSCEQNLNHDAMYWYRQDPGQGLRLIYYSQIVNDFQKGDIAEGYSVSREKKESFPLTVTSAQKNPTAFYLCASTTRTVTNYGYTFGSGTRLTVV.